The T cell receptor (beta chain) described here comes from a study of blood T cell repertoires in COVID-19. Looking at the study overall: The samples span acute and convalescent COVID-19 from the United States, Italy and Spain. From T cells, B-cell-depleted T cells, or PBMCs came the material, which was cDNA or gDNA.

Original data processing: Reference gene primer amplification gave nucleated cell count estimates. Repertoires were generated with immunoSEQ multiplex PCR, while TCRdb's copy carries only in-frame clones and drops some. V, J and clone size reflect that table, while D and trimming were determined from the DNA. Among roughly 100,000 clones, over 85% were seen once, and the ten largest hold roughly 4.2%. Patients at the Seattle site were enrolled during active infection and followed longitudinally. Sequencing was performed on peripheral blood. The sequence was obtained from a human donor with COVID-19, enrolled during active disease. The donor label of this sample is uncertain.

CDR3 protein: CAWSVPQVNYNEQFF. CDR3 sequence (DNA): TGTGCCTGGAGTGTACCACAGGTGAATTACAATGAGCAGTTCTTC. V gene TRBV30 combines with J gene TRBJ2-1; maybe TRBD1 (5 bases). Trimming stripped 0 bases from V and 4 bases from J, with 13 bases between. Germline values: CDR1 GTSNPN, CDR2 SVGIG (reference sequence). This CDR3 has 15 amino acids.